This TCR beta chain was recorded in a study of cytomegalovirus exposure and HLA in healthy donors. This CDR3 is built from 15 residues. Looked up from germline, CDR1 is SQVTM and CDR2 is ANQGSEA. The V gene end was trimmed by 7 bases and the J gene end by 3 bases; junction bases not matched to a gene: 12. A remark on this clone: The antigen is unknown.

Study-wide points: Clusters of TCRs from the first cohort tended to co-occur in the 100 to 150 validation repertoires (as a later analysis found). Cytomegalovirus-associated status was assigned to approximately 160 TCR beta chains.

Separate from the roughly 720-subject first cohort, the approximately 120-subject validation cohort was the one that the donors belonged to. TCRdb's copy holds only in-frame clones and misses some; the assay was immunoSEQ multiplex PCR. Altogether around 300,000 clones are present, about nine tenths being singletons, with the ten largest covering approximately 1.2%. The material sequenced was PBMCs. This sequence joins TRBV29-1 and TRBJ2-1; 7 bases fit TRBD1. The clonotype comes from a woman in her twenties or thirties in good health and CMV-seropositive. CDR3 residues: CSAGRQGSLYNEQFF. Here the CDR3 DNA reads TGCAGCGCCGGAAGACAGGGCTCCCTCTACAATGAGCAGTTCTTC.